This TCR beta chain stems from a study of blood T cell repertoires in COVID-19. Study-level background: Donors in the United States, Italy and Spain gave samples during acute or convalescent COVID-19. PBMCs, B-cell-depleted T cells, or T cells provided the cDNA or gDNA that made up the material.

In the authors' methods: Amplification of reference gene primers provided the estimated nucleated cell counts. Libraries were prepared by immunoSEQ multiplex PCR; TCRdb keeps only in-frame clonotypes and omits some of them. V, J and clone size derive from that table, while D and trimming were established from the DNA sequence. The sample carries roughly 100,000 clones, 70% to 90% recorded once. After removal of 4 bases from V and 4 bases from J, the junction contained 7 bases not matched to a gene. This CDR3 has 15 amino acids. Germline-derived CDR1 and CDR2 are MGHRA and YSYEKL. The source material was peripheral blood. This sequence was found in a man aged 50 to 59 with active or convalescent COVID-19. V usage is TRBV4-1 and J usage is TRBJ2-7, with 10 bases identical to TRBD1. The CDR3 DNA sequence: TGCGCCAGCAGCCCGGGACAGGGGCCTTCTTACGAGCAGTACGTC. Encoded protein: CASSPGQGPSYEQYV.